This T cell receptor (beta chain) derives from a study of T cell responses to AZD1222 COVID-19 vaccine. Broader study findings: Among those given AZD1222, only five or six were seropositive at baseline. Vaccine-related CD4 TCRs covered spike, predominating at 160-218 and 743-854.

Clones were sequenced by immunoSEQ multiplex PCR, and TCRdb holds only the in-frame ones, with some missing. This table holds over 100,000 clones, less than 90% found once. A remark on this clone: What it binds is unknown.

Germline-derived CDR1 and CDR2 are LNHDA and SQIVND (reference sequence). The CDR3 extends over 13 amino acids. V was pared by 7 bases and J by 7 bases, with 13 bases between. Sequenced here: peripheral blood, sampled on day 0 of AZD1222 vaccination. This sequence originates from an adult in good health. The V and J genes are TRBV19 and TRBJ1-4; a weak D match, TRBD1 (6 bases). CDR3 sequence reads: CASNPQGIEKLFF. The CDR3 region has the DNA TGTGCCAGTAACCCCCAGGGGATTGAAAAACTGTTTTTT.